This record concerns one T cell receptor beta chain sequence. This clone's antigen is unknown. Base qualities are not at hand, and no much larger clone is one base apart. This specimen belongs to a study of CD8 T cells in Susac syndrome (dated by TCRdb to between 2018 and 2020). Regarding the complete study: Repertoire sequencing was used to test whether CD8+ T cell activation and differentiation in Susac syndrome was antigen driven. The study at large found these results: The study acknowledged that relatively few individuals were included in the TCR sequencing and HLA analysis.

V has 6 bases trimmed and J has 2 bases trimmed; junction bases matching no gene number 3. From the germline V gene, CDR1 is MNHEY and CDR2 is SVGEGT. The CDR3 holds 13 amino acids from the cysteine to the phenylalanine. The sequence is cut down to CDR3 DNA, 39 bases in frame from base 1. Peripheral blood CD8+ and CD4+ T cells from healthy donors, Susac syndrome patients and multiple sclerosis patients were profiled using high-throughput TCR beta sequencing. The healthy donors served as controls matched for age and sex. Bulk CD8+ and CD4+ T cells were purified by magnetic negative isolation, while CD8+ TEMRA cells were enriched using FACS. Blood was collected in EDTA tubes and processed within 24 hours, with PBMCs isolated through density gradient centrifugation. PBMCs destined for TCR sequencing were cryopreserved in liquid nitrogen and later thawed in a 37 °C water bath. Purity of sorted or isolated CD4+, CD8+ and CD8+ TEMRA cells was at least 90%.

RNA was extracted using the RNeasy kit, and 0.5 to 1 microgram was reverse transcribed with random hexamers. The immunoSEQ multiplex PCR assay, covering 54 Vbeta and 13 Jbeta segments, was used to amplify TCR beta CDR3 regions. To correct PCR amplification bias, a synthetic template baseline was used for both primer optimization and computational correction. The study's own analysis went as follows. Reads were assigned to V, D and J genes according to IMGT and analyzed in immunoSEQ Analyzer, with only productive sequences retained. Clonality was calculated as one minus the Shannon entropy normalized by log2 of the number of productive unique sequences. Public and private clones were assessed among the 100 most prevalent clones of each patient and control. A clone was defined as Susac-specific if it was absent from the healthy and MS cohorts, from more than 850 published viral clones and from other ImmuneACCESS disease sequences. TCRdb reran the public reads through fastp at Q25 and MiXCR, keeping productive beta chains. Rows merge per CDR3 protein into single entries with the most common DNA and genes. TCRdb, not the original authors, processed these V and J calls. The sample table records approximately 120,000 distinct CDR3 sequences; about 95% of these occur just once. The leading ten clones occupy roughly 0.087% of the sample.

The chain joins TRBV6-2 or TRBV6-3 to TRBJ2-7, with 8 bases matching TRBD2. The sequenced sample consisted of CD4+ T cells from PBMCs. The source is a human donor in good health. The CDR3 protein: CASRSGLAYEQYF. At the DNA level, the sequence is TGTGCCAGCAGATCGGGACTAGCCTACGAGCAGTACTTC.